This paragraph reports one TCR beta chain. What this receptor recognizes is not known. No per-base quality is available; no much larger clone lies one base away. The receptor library was made with the immunoSEQ multiplex PCR assay. For the multiplex PCR, a mixture combining 60 forward primers for TCR Vbeta segments and 13 reverse primers for TCR Jbeta segments was used. Amplification of the CDR3 region of rearranged TCR beta genes was performed with a multiplex PCR assay on genomic DNA. The Illumina HiSeq System was used to sequence the amplified TCR beta libraries as 87-base-pair reads. Concerning the study's data processing: A later analysis counted tens of millions of unique TCR beta chains across the 666 repertoires, and 9.5 million to 11 million of these chains were shared by at least two donors. Raw reads were error-corrected and collapsed into unique sequences with a nearest-neighbor algorithm that merged closely related sequences to remove PCR and sequencing errors. Alignment of CDR3 sequences to IMGT reference sequences was used to assign V, D and J gene segments. Each retained sequence needed at least a six-nucleotide match to both a V gene segment and a J gene segment. A rearrangement was called productive if the CDR3 had no stop codons and remained in frame with V and J, and every other rearrangement was called non-productive. CDR3 was defined according to IMGT convention as the region running from the second conserved V-encoded cysteine to the conserved J-encoded phenylalanine. The earlier analysis of about 570 of the donors excluded any sequence lacking an unambiguous match to a single V gene segment. In an earlier analysis of more than 500 of the donors, a V segment was called functional when productive rearrangements were above 56.7%, and segregating when the standard deviation between donors exceeded 5%. A statistical classification framework was developed to diagnose cytomegalovirus status using the catalog of TCR beta chain sequences. In a later analysis, V and J genes were assigned by comparing TCR nucleotide sequences against IMGT/GENE-DB human TR gene sequences. A later analysis assigned CDR3 sequences and most-parsimonious VDJ recombination scenarios with the TCRdist pipeline. A later analysis defined each TCR beta chain by its CDR3 amino acid sequence plus V-gene family, and excluded reads lacking a unique V-gene family. In a later analysis, some 600 highly shared, low-generation-probability nucleotide sequences were removed to address suspected cross-contamination and a sequencing artifact. In a later analysis, a clonal expansion index was calculated for each public chain from normalized within-repertoire ranks of inferred template counts. In a later analysis, generation probabilities were computed with a VDJ recombination model fitted to out-of-frame rearrangements, and the resulting probabilities were checked against IGoR. In a later analysis, TCR-TCR, TCR-HLA and TCR-CMV co-occurrence was scored with hypergeometric tests, and a repertoire-size bias correction was applied to TCR pairs. To estimate false discovery rates, a later analysis permuted the HLA or CMV assignments 20 times. In a later analysis, co-occurring TCRs were grouped using DBSCAN, and TCRdist sequence similarity was added for clustering within HLA-allele-positive subsets. Repertoires with fewer than 30,000 or more than 120,000 public chains were left out of co-occurrence clustering, as were about 5 repertoires with anomalous nucleotide sharing. TCRdb's version of the immuneACCESS table is confined to in-frame rearrangements and falls short of the full clone set. An unresolved V gene accounts for under half of the shortfall where checked; the remainder is of unknown origin. D and trimming were read from the DNA, whereas the V and J calls and clone size are those reported in that table. In this sample the table shows roughly 100,000 clones, about 75% of which occur a single time. Around 2.8% of the sample comes from the top ten.

These data belong to a study of cytomegalovirus exposure and HLA in healthy donors (dated 2017 in TCRdb). Study-level background: An earlier analysis of roughly 500 of the donors reported about 300 Gb of sequence data and 90 million to 120 million unique TCR beta sequences obtained from some 200 million T cells. Among the approximately 400 genotyped donors, about 85% belonged to the genetic ancestry cluster associated with self-reported Caucasian donors. A later analysis re-examined previously published TCR beta repertoires from 500 to 700 donors and added high-resolution HLA genotyping to investigate patterns of TCR occurrence. Around 330 gigabases of sequencing data and tens of millions of unique TCR sequences made up an early release that covered about 640 HLA-typed donors. Several DR-DQ haplotypes were treated as single units for association and clustering because of strong linkage in the cohort. The number of donors typed differed by locus, with about 629-640 for A, B, C, DRB1 and DQB1, roughly 520 for DQA1, 606 for DPA1, and 400 to 490 for DPB1. Every repertoire in the discovery cohort had been generated on one and the same sequencing platform. HLA typing included class I and class II loci at four-digit resolution. Among about 390 genotyped donors of the cohort, an average of around 240,000 unique TCR beta nucleotide sequences were sequenced per donor, roughly 18% of them non-productive. The T cell repertoires of 666 subjects were profiled by immunosequencing and related to cytomegalovirus serostatus. Rather than drawing on any new phenotypic data, the later analysis identified candidate immune exposures from TCR beta sequences and the way those sequences occurred across donors. To predict cytomegalovirus infection status, the study brought together high-throughput TCR immunosequencing, statistical association of individual TCRs with disease status, and machine learning. Donor age, sex, ethnicity and CMV serostatus were collected together with the repertoire data. An earlier analysis of fewer than 700 of the donors applied high-throughput TCR beta sequencing to assess whether each TCR beta V gene segment acted as functional or pseudogenic. In a later genetic analysis, genome-wide SNP genotypes for 398 of the 666 donors were used, and that subset was treated as a discovery cohort. The study was designed to test whether signatures of past pathogen exposure could be identified by cataloging public T cell receptors. Besides the first cohort of some 670 subjects, a separate validation cohort made up of over a hundred different subjects was used. Overall results and qualifications from the work: The only immune exposure information available for the cohort was CMV serostatus. Because counts were too low, some 16 rarely observed V segments, including chromosome 9 orphons, were excluded from the earlier analysis of 500 to 700 of the donors. A later analysis associated some 17,000 TCR beta sequences with specific HLA alleles at a false discovery rate of 0.05. A group of highly shared sequence variants was considered likely to be a technical artifact of the sequencing pipeline. A later analysis found that HLA-associated TCR beta chains were more clonally expanded and had lower generation probabilities than equally common non-associated chains. When HLA alleles, especially DR and DQ, strongly co-occurred, TCR associations were difficult to assign to individual alleles. According to the authors, the approach could potentially be generalized to other disease states and immunological phenotypes. Compared with the approximately 670-donor mean, donors in an Asian-associated ancestry cluster had fewer N-insertions in productive TCRs, according to a later genetic analysis. In both the original and validation cohorts, the classifier was reported to diagnose cytomegalovirus status with high specificity and sensitivity. A later analysis found that most CMV-associated TCR beta chains appeared HLA-restricted, with HLA associations seemingly driven largely by CMV exposure. Sequencing depth was assumed to be roughly uniform across donors in the presence/absence analyses, though that assumption may not hold. A further reported finding was that TCR beta sequences accurately predicted the HLA-A and HLA-B alleles for most subjects in the first cohort. In the study, approximately 160 TCR beta chains were listed as associated with cytomegalovirus. Several of the top co-occurrence clusters appeared to be linked to parvovirus B19, influenza, CMV and Epstein-Barr virus, according to a later analysis. Three of the identified cytomegalovirus-associated TCR beta chains were confirmed in vitro to be specific for cytomegalovirus antigens. V-gene and J-gene trimming of TCR beta chains was associated with a missense DCLRE1C variant in a later genetic analysis, and the association was replicated in an independent cohort. The cohort was sequenced for TCR beta chains only, and without alpha or paired-chain data the features that could be detected were limited. Linkage disequilibrium might explain the correlated functional status among segregating V segments, but an unknown experimental factor could not be excluded. A later analysis found that TCR association rates varied across HLA loci, with DRB1 alleles showing the most associated TCRs and HLA-C alleles the fewest. Because the 87-base-pair reads could not distinguish some IMGT-functional V segments, including TRBV6-2 and TRBV6-3, those segments were excluded. Because some donors lacked HLA typing at each locus, the association tests relied only on the typed subset. An earlier analysis of around 500 of the donors showed that most TCR beta V segments appeared in productive rearrangements either about 87% or about 30% of the time, which broadly matched IMGT annotations. Most TCR sequences were observed very rarely across donors, whereas some public TCRs were present in many individuals.

The cohort comprised some 700 healthy bone marrow donors. At the time of sampling, every cohort member was nominally healthy, though immune exposures that went unrecorded were likely present. The donor tested CMV seropositive and was one of the 289 seropositive cohort members. A peripheral blood sample was provided by each donor, and peripheral blood mononuclear cells were used for TCR beta sequencing. The Qiagen DNeasy Blood Extraction Kit was used to extract genomic DNA from the blood cell samples. Based on the germline V gene, the CDR1 and CDR2 sequences are ENHRY and SYGVKD. Germline trimming amounts to 4 bases on V and 0 bases on J, with 4 as the count of junction bases outside the gene matches. Measured from the cysteine to the phenylalanine, the CDR3 is 16 residues long. The sequence is cut down to CDR3 DNA, 48 bases in frame from base 1.

Material: PBMCs. This receptor chain uses TRBV10-3 and TRBJ2-1, with 9 bases matching TRBD2. The origin of this receptor is a male donor in good health and CMV-seropositive. The CDR3 has the sequence CAISGSSGSSYNEQFF. The DNA reads TGTGCCATCAGTGGGAGTAGCGGGAGCTCCTACAATGAGCAGTTCTTC.